A single sample gave rise to the 14 T cell receptor beta chains below, sequenced in a study of CD8+CD57+ T cells in acquired aplastic anemia. Profiling that covered TCR beta VDJ and CDR3 relied on genomic DNA as its template. TCRdb itself ran the reads through MiXCR, one entry per CDR3 protein. There are 65,000 or so distinct CDR3 sequences in the sample; less than 65% occur only once, and 2.5% lies in the top ten. Material for sequencing was sorted CD4+, CD8+, or CD8+CD57+ T cells (not recorded which) from PBMCs. These receptors were collected from a human donor in good health, serving as a control.

This clonotype was observed at least ten times. The V and J genes are TRBV7-3 and TRBJ1-2; weak D call: TRBD1 (6 bases). Germline lookup yields CDR1 SGHTA and CDR2 FQGTGA. The CDR3 sequence is 16 residues long. V lost 5 bases and J lost 4, with 20 bases in between. CDR3 sequence: CASSLSGGSSLYGYTF. For the CDR3, the DNA is TGTGCCAGCAGCCTATCGGGGGGCAGTTCCCTCTATGGCTACACCTTC.

This clonotype was counted ten times or more. This chain uses TRBV19 with TRBJ1-4; D not resolved. The V gene lost 7 bases and the J gene lost 6 bases, with 15 bases spanning the gap. The CDR3 totals 14 residues. Germline CDR1 reads LNHDA; CDR2 reads SQIVND (reference sequence). The CDR3 here is CASTIGTDDEKLFF. Here the CDR3 DNA reads TGTGCCAGTACTATTGGAACGGACGATGAAAAACTGTTTTTT.

This chain links TRBV19 with TRBJ1-1, with a tentative D call TRBD1 (6 bases). Between the trimmed V and J ends, which lost 3 bases and 4 bases, there was a span of 15 bases. Germline loops: CDR1 LNHDA, CDR2 SQIVND (reference sequence). CDR3 size: 15 residues. CDR3 region: CASSMTGGGRTEAFF. In DNA form, the CDR3 reads TGTGCCAGTAGTATGACGGGAGGGGGTCGCACTGAAGCTTTCTTT.

The rearrangement links TRBV7-2 to TRBJ2-7, with 8 bases lining up with TRBD1. This CDR3 is built from 16 residues. Unmatched junction bases numbered 9, after V lost 0 bases and J lost 5 bases. Germline loops: CDR1 SGHTA, CDR2 FQGNSA. The CDR3 sequence: CASSLADGQGRDEQYF. In DNA, the CDR3 is TGTGCCAGCAGCTTAGCTGACGGACAGGGTAGGGACGAGCAGTACTTC.

The V call is TRBV15, the J call TRBJ1-1; D gene uncertain. Trimming shortened V by 0 bases and J by 8 bases, and 13 bases separated the two germline ends. The V gene's germline CDR1 is LNHNV and CDR2 YYDKDF (reference sequence). The length of the CDR3 is 14 residues. The CDR3 is CATSRDSRFSEAFF. CDR3 DNA sequence: TGTGCCACCAGCAGAGATTCACGATTCTCCGAAGCTTTCTTT.

The V gene is TRBV4-1, the J gene TRBJ1-5, with 7 bases aligning to TRBD1. The CDR3 totals 14 residues. J lost 4 bases, V lost 2 bases, and 2 bases had no gene match. The germline V gene encodes CDR1 MGHRA and CDR2 YSYEKL. DNA of the CDR3: TGCGCCAGCAGCCAACTGACAGGGAATCAGCCCCAGCATTTT. This gives the protein CASSQLTGNQPQHF.

This clonotype has just one count. This chain joins TRBV9 and TRBJ2-2; D unresolved. V was cut by 3 bases and J by 7 bases, with 4 bases left in between. CDR1 is SGDLS and CDR2 is YYNGEE in the germline V gene. CDR3 length: 11 residues. For the CDR3, the DNA is TGTGCCAGCAGCGACCACGGGGAGCTGTTTTTT. Translation gives CASSDHGELFF.

This clonotype appeared a single time. The V and J genes are TRBV24-1 and TRBJ2-1; 7 bases agree with TRBD2. CDR1 and CDR2 from the germline V gene are KGHDR and SFDVKD. There are 17 residues in the CDR3. V shed 1 base, J shed 2 bases, and the junction held 7 bases outside the gene matches. As DNA, the CDR3 is TGTGCCACCAGTGATTTTAGCGGGTATGACACCTACAATGAGCAGTTCTTC. Amino acid sequence: CATSDFSGYDTYNEQFF.

This clonotype was seen at least ten times. This chain joins TRBV6-5 and TRBJ2-2; TRBD2 agrees at 8 bases. This CDR3 contains 16 residues. Germline lookup yields CDR1 MNHEY and CDR2 SVGAGI. J lost 6 bases, V lost 4 bases, and 10 bases had no gene match. This CDR3 reads CASSSAGGGSAGELFF. The CDR3 DNA is TGTGCCAGCAGTTCTGCGGGAGGCGGTAGCGCCGGGGAGCTGTTTTTT.

The J gene is TRBJ1-1, the V gene TRBV19, with TRBD1 as a possible D gene (6 bases). This CDR3 contains 12 residues. The V gene lost 7 bases and the J gene lost 7 bases, with 13 bases spanning the gap. The germline V gene has CDR1 LNHDA and CDR2 SQIVND (reference sequence). CDR3: CASTRGQLEAFF. The CDR3 bases are TGTGCCAGTACCCGAGGACAGCTTGAAGCTTTCTTT.

The CDR3 sequence: CASSKAVARGETQYF. CDR3 nucleotide sequence: TGTGCCAGTAGTAAGGCTGTGGCCAGGGGGGAGACCCAGTACTTC. The chain joins TRBV19 to TRBJ2-5, with 7 positions matching TRBD1. The CDR3 consists of 15 residues. With V trimmed by 4 bases and J by 5 bases, 10 bases remained unmatched. The germline V gene has CDR1 LNHDA and CDR2 SQIVND (reference sequence).

Many counts were recorded for this clonotype. This sequence joins TRBV12-3 or TRBV12-4 and TRBJ2-7; possible D gene TRBD2, 6 bases. Trimming left V 3 bases short and J 5 bases short, with 8 bases between. There are 12 residues in the CDR3. The CDR3 loop reads CASSFGGNEQYF. The CDR3 DNA sequence: TGTGCCAGCAGTTTCGGGGGTAACGAGCAGTACTTC.

There are many counts of this clonotype. The chain links TRBV5-1 to TRBJ1-2; 10 nucleotides line up with TRBD1. The CDR3 spans 15 residues. The V and J ends lost 1 base and 3 bases, in that order; junction bases with no gene match: 3. Germline CDR1 SGHRS, CDR2 YFSETQ. The CDR3 spells CASSLFGTGDYGYTF. CDR3 DNA sequence: TGCGCCAGCAGCTTGTTCGGGACAGGGGACTATGGCTACACCTTC.

The genes are TRBV10-3 and TRBJ1-2, with D possibly being TRBD1 (6 bases). The CDR3 loop spans 13 amino acids. V was shortened by 7 bases and J by 8 bases, with 17 bases between the two germline ends. Looked up from germline, CDR1 is ENHRY and CDR2 is SYGVKD. The CDR3 DNA is TGTGCCATCACCGCGACAGGCGTAGAGGGCTACACCTTC. Translating it yields CAITATGVEGYTF.